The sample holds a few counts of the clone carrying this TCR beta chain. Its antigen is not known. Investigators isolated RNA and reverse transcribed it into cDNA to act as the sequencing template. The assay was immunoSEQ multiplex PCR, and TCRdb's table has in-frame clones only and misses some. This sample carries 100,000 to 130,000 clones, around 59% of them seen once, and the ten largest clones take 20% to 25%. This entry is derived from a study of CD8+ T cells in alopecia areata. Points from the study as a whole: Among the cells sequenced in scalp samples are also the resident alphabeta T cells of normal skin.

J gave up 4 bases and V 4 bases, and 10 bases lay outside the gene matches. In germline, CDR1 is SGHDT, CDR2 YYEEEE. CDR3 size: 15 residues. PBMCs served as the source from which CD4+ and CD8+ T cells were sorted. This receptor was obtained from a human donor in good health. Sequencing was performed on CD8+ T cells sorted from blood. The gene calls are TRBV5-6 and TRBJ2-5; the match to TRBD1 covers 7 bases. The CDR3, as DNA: TGTGCCAGCAGCCATGAAGGGGGCTCCCGAGAGACCCAGTACTTC. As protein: CASSHEGGSRETQYF. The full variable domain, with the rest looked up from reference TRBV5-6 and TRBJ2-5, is DAGVTQSPTHLIKTRGQQVTLRCSPKSGHDTVSWYQQALGQGPQFIFQYYEEEERQRGNFPDRFSGHQFPNYSSELNVNALLLGDSALYLCASSHEGGSRETQYFGPGTRLLVL.